Following are 8 T cell receptor beta chains from one sample sequenced in a study of CD8 T cells in ankylosing spondylitis. TCRdb processed the 5' RACE reads anew with MiXCR; each CDR3 protein has one entry. This sample has about 130,000 distinct CDR3 sequences; just under 7.5% occur once, and the top ten carry approximately 13%. Sequencing was done on a sample of blood, either unsorted or a sorted T cell fraction (not recorded which). These receptors came from a female donor with ankylosing spondylitis or in good health (not recorded which).

The chain carries TRBV11-1 and TRBJ1-3; no firm D call. From germline, CDR1 is SGHAT and CDR2 FQDESV (reference sequence). With 0 bases removed from V and 4 bases from J, the gap between germline ends came to 10 bases. The CDR3 is made up of 15 amino acids. CDR3 sequence reads: CASSLATNPGNTIYF. The DNA of the CDR3 is TGTGCCAGCAGCTTAGCGACGAACCCCGGAAACACCATATATTTT.

This clonotype was seen ten or more times. V and J are TRBV5-1 and TRBJ1-2; D is unclear. The CDR3 loop spans 14 amino acids. Germline-derived CDR1 and CDR2 are SGHRS and YFSETQ. Trimming took off 0 bases at V and 6 bases at J, with 12 bases between the two ends. CDR3 protein: CASSLAGQPNGYTF. In DNA, the CDR3 is TGCGCCAGCAGCTTGGCCGGGCAGCCTAATGGCTACACCTTC.

This clonotype was seen ten or more times. This chain uses TRBV5-1 with TRBJ2-5, with D perhaps matching TRBD2 (5 bases). This CDR3 has 13 residues. The ends were cut back, 1 base at V and 10 bases at J, with 14 bases in the middle. The germline V gene has CDR1 SGHRS and CDR2 YFSETQ. The CDR3 DNA follows: TGCGCCAGCAGCTTGCCCAGCGGAGATAGCCAGTACTTC. Amino acids: CASSLPSGDSQYF.

This clonotype was recorded many times. The chain couples TRBV5-4 to TRBJ2-1; possible D gene TRBD2, 6 bases. CDR1 and CDR2 (germline): SGHNT, YYREEE (reference sequence). The CDR3 loop spans 16 amino acids. Between the trimmed V and J ends, which lost 4 bases and 3 bases, there was a span of 17 bases. CDR3 sequence (DNA): TGTGCCAGCAGCCCGGAGGGCTCCCAAGGCTACAATGAGCAGTTCTTC. Translation: CASSPEGSQGYNEQFF.

This clonotype was found many times. The V and J genes are TRBV29-1 and TRBJ2-7, with D possibly TRBD1 on 5 matching bases. The CDR3 spans 12 residues. V was clipped by 6 bases and J by 0 bases, with 9 bases between them. Germline V CDR1 and CDR2: SQVTM, ANQGSEA. CDR3 DNA sequence: TGCAGCGTGCGACAGAGCTCCTACGAGCAGTACTTC. Its protein product is CSVRQSSYEQYF.

This clonotype was counted ten times or more. The V and J genes are TRBV5-1 and TRBJ2-3; maybe TRBD2 (5 bases). Trimming took 0 bases from V and 3 from J, leaving 8 bases between them. Germline V gives CDR1 SGHRS, CDR2 YFSETQ. CDR3 length: 14 amino acids. CDR3 nucleotide sequence: TGCGCCAGCAGCTTGGATCGGGGAACAGATACGCAGTATTTT. Encoded protein: CASSLDRGTDTQYF. Together with reference TRBV5-1 and TRBJ2-3, the CDR3 gives the full variable domain: KAGVTQTPRYLIKTRGQQVTLSCSPISGHRSVSWYQQTPGQGLQFLFEYFSETQRNKGNFPGRFSGRQFSNSRSEMNVSTLELGDSALYLCASSLDRGTDTQYFGPGTRLTVL.

Many counts were recorded for this clonotype. CDR3 nucleotides: TGTGCCAGCAGCTTCTGGGCGCCAGGGGGAACTAATGAAAAACTGTTTTTT. Translated, it gives CASSFWAPGGTNEKLFF. The chain links TRBV3-1 to TRBJ1-4; 7 positions agree with TRBD1. The CDR3 sequence is 17 residues long. Trimming removed 5 bases from V and 1 base from J; junction bases left unmatched: 10. The germline V gene has CDR1 LGHDT and CDR2 YNNKEL (reference sequence). The full variable domain, with the rest looked up from reference TRBV3-1 and TRBJ1-4, is DTAVSQTPKYLVTQMGNDKSIKCEQNLGHDTMYWYKQDSKKFLKIMFSYNNKELIINETVPNRFSPKSPDKAHLNLHINSLELGDSAVYFCASSFWAPGGTNEKLFFGSGTQLSVL.

This clonotype was observed many times. The rearrangement joins TRBV4-1 to TRBJ2-1, with a tentative D call TRBD1 (6 bases). V was trimmed by 1 base and J by 4 bases, leaving 23 bases between them. CDR1 and CDR2 from the germline V gene are MGHRA and YSYEKL. The length of the CDR3 is 19 residues. The CDR3 loop reads CASSQAGFRGPRPYNEQFF. The DNA for the CDR3 is TGCGCCAGCAGCCAAGCGGGATTCAGGGGACCAAGACCGTACAATGAGCAGTTCTTC.